This T cell receptor beta chain was sequenced in a study of cytomegalovirus exposure and HLA in healthy donors. Overall study results and limits: Through in vitro validation, a few CMV-associated chains were shown to be specific for CMV antigens. Associated with cytomegalovirus, according to the listing, were some 180 TCR beta chains. The analysis excluded some indistinguishable V segments, including TRBV6-2 and TRBV6-3.

The PCR contained 60 Vbeta and 13 Jbeta primers. This table comes from immunoSEQ multiplex PCR, and its TCRdb copy is limited to in-frame clones, with some not included. The sample shows about 130,000 clones, roughly 75% of them seen only once. Worth noting for this clone: Its antigen is as yet unknown.

The CDR3 has 16 amino acids. CDR1 and CDR2 from the germline V gene are SQVTM and ANQGSEA. Germline trimming cut 3 bases from V and 4 bases from J; bases unmatched to any gene: 11. The receptor comes from a woman aged 50 to 60 in good health and CMV-seronegative. This chain connects TRBV29-1 to TRBJ2-1, with 8 bases lining up with TRBD1. The sequencing input was PBMCs. The CDR3 bases are TGCAGCGTTGATGGTCCAGGGGGCTTAGGGTACAATGAGCAGTTCTTC. Its protein is CSVDGPGGLGYNEQFF.